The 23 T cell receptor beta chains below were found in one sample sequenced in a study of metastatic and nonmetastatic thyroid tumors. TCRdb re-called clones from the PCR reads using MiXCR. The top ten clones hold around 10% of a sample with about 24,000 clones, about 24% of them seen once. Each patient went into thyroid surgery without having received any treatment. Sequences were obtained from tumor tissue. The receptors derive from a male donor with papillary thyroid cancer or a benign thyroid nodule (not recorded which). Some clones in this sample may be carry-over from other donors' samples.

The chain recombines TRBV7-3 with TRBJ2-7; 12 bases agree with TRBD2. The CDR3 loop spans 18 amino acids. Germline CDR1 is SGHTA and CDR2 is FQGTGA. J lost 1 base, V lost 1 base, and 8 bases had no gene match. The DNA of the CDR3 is TGTGCCAGCAGCTTAATGCTCCTAGGACTAGCGGGATCCTACGAGCAGTACTTC. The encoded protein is CASSLMLLGLAGSYEQYF.

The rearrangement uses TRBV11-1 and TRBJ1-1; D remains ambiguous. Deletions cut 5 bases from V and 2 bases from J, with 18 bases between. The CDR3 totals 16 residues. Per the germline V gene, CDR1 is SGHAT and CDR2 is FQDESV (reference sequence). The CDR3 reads CASSLREQRINTEAFF. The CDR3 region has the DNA TGTGCCAGCAGCCTGCGGGAACAGAGGATTAACACTGAAGCTTTCTTT.

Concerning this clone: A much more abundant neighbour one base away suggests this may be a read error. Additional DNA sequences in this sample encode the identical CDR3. CDR3 loop: CASSTWGGGNEQFF. The CDR3 DNA is TGTGCCAGCAGCACTTGGGGGGGTGGCAATGAGCAGTTCTTC. The chain couples TRBV7-8 to TRBJ2-1, with 7 bases identical to TRBD2. Germline CDR1 reads SGHVS; CDR2 reads FQNEAQ. V was clipped by 5 bases and J by 6 bases; unmatched bases: 7. This CDR3 is 14 amino acids long.

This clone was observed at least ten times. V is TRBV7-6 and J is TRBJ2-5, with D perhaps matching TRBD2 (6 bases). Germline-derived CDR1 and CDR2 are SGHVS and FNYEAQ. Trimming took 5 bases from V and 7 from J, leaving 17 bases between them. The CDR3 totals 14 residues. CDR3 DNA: TGTGCCAGCAGCGCCCTAGGGGTTAGCGGGACCCAGTACTTC. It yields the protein CASSALGVSGTQYF. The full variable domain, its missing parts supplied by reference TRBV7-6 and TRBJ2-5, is GAGVSQSPRYKVTKRGQDVALRCDPISGHVSLYWYRQALGQGPEFLTYFNYEAQQDKSGLPNDRFSAERPEGSISTLTIQRTEQRDSAMYRCASSALGVSGTQYFGPGTRLLVL.

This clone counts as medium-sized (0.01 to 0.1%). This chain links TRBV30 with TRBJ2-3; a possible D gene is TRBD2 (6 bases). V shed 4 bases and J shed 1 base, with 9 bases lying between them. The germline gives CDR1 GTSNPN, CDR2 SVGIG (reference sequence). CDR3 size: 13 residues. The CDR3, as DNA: TGTGCCTGGACTAGCGTGGGCACAGATACGCAGTATTTT. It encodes CAWTSVGTDTQYF.

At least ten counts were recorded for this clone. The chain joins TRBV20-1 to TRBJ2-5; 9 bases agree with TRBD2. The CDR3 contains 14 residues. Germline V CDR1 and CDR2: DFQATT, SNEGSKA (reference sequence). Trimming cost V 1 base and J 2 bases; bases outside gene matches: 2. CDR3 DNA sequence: TGCAGTGCTAGAGTGAGCGGGGGGCAAGAGACCCAGTACTTC. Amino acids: CSARVSGGQETQYF.

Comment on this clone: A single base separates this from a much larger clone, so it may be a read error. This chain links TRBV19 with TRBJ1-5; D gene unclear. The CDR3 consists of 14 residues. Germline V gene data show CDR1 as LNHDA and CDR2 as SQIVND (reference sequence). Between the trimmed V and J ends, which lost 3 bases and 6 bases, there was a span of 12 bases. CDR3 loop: CASSMYQRRQPQHF. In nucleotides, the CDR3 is TGTGCCAGTAGTATGTACCAAAGGCGTCAGCCCCAGCATTTT.

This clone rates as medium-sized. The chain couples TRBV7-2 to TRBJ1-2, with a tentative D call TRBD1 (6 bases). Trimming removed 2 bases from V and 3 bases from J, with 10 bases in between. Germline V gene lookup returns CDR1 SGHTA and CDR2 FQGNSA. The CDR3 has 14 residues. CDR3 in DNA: TGTGCCAGCAGCTTAAAGTACAGGGACTATGGCTACACCTTC. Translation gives CASSLKYRDYGYTF.

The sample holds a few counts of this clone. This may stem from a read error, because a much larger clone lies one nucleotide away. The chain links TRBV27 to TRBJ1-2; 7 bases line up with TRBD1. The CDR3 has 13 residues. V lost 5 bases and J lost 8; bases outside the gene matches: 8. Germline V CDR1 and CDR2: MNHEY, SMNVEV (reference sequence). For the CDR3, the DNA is TGTGCCAGCAGTCTAACAGGGGCGTGGGGCTACACCTTC. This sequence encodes CASSLTGAWGYTF.

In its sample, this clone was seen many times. CDR3 nucleotide sequence: TGTGCCAGCAGCGGCCTCCTCAACACTGAAGCTTTCTTT. This sequence encodes CASSGLLNTEAFF. This sequence joins TRBV9 and TRBJ1-1; D gene unclear. The CDR3 loop spans 13 amino acids. V was pared by 3 bases and J by 2 bases, with 8 bases between. The V gene's germline CDR1 is SGDLS and CDR2 YYNGEE. Using reference TRBV9 and TRBJ1-1 for the parts outside the CDR3, the full variable domain is DSGVTQTPKHLITATGQRVTLRCSPRSGDLSVYWYQQSLDQGLQFLIQYYNGEERAKGNILERFSAQQFPDLHSELNLSSLELGDSALYFCASSGLLNTEAFFGQGTRLTVV.

This CDR3 is CASSVTTSGTYEQYF. In DNA form, the CDR3 reads TGTGCCAGCAGCGTCACGACTAGCGGGACTTACGAGCAGTACTTC. The V and J genes are TRBV6-1 and TRBJ2-7, with 11 bases lining up with TRBD2. Germline CDR1 and CDR2: MNHNS and SASEGT. The CDR3 runs 15 residues. V lost 6 bases, J lost 4 bases, and 8 bases stayed unmatched.

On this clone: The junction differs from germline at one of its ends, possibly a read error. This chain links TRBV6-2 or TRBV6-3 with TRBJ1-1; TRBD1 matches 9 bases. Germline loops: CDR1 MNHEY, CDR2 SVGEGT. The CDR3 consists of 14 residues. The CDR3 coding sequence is TGTGCCAGCGGGCGTGCCGGACAGGGGACTGAAACTTTCTTT. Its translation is CASGRAGQGTETFF.

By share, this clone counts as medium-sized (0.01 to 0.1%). Written as DNA, the CDR3 is TGTGCCAGCGGGGGGGCTAGGGAGCAGTTCTTC. Protein: CASGGAREQFF. The chain recombines TRBV6-2 or TRBV6-3 with TRBJ2-1, with a possible D match to TRBD2 (7 bases). V was pared by 8 bases and J by 10 bases, with 12 bases between. This CDR3 is 11 amino acids long. Germline lookup yields CDR1 MNHEY and CDR2 SVGEGT.

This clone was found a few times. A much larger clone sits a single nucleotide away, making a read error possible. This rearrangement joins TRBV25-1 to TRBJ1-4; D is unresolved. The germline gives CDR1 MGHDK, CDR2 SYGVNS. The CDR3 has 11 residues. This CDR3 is CAISEGYGLFF. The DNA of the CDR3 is TGTGCCATCAGTGAAGGGTATGGGCTGTTTTTT.

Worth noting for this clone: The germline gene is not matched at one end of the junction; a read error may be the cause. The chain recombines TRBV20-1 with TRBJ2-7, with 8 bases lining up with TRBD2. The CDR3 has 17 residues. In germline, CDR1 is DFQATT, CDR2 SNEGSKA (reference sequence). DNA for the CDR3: TGCAGTGCAACCGGGAGGGCTAGCTGGCGGGTTTCCTACGATCAGTACTTC. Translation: CSATGRASWRVSYDQYF.

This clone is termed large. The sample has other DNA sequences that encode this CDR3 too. The CDR3 here is CASKRTGTYTGELFF. The CDR3 coding sequence is TGTGCCAGCAAGAGAACCGGGACCTACACCGGGGAGCTGTTTTTT. This chain uses TRBV6-1 with TRBJ2-2; D possibly matches TRBD1 or TRBD2 (5 bases each). Per germline, CDR1 MNHNS and CDR2 SASEGT. The CDR3 loop spans 15 amino acids. V dropped 7 bases and J dropped 3 bases, with 15 bases sitting between them.

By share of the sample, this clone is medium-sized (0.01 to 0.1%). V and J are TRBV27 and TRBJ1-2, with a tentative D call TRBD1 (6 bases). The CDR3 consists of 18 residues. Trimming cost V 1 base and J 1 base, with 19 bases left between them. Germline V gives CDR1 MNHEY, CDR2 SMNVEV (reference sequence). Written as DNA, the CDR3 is TGTGCCAGCAGTTTATATCCCCCAACAGGGCTGATTAACTATGGCTACACCTTC. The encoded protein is CASSLYPPTGLINYGYTF.

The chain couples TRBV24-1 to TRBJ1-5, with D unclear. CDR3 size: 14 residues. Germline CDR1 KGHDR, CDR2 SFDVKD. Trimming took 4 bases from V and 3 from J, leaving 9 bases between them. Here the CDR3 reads CATSDQDSNQPQHF. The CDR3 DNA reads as TGTGCCACCAGTGACCAGGACTCCAATCAGCCCCAGCATTTT.

DNA for the CDR3: TGCGCCAGCAGCGGGGGGTTGACTTCCACAGATACGCAGTATTTT. Its protein product is CASSGGLTSTDTQYF. The rearrangement uses TRBV5-1 and TRBJ2-3; tentatively, D is TRBD2 (6 bases). Germline CDR1 is SGHRS and CDR2 is YFSETQ. The V end lost 4 bases, the J end lost 2 bases, and 14 bases lay between the germline ends. CDR3 size: 15 residues.

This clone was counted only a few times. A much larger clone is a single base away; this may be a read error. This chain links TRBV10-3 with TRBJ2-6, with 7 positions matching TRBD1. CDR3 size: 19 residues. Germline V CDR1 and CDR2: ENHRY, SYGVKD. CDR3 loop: CAISQGVGADFSGANVPTF. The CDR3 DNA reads TGTGCCATCAGTCAGGGGGTGGGTGCCGACTTTTCTGGGGCCAACGTCCCGACTTTC.

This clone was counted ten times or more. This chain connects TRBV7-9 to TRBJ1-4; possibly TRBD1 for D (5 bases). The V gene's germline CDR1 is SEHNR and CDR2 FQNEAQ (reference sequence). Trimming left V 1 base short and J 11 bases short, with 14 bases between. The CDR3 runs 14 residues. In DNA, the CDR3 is TGTGCCAGCAGCTTAGGGGGCGACAATCGGAAACTGTTTTTT. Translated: CASSLGGDNRKLFF.

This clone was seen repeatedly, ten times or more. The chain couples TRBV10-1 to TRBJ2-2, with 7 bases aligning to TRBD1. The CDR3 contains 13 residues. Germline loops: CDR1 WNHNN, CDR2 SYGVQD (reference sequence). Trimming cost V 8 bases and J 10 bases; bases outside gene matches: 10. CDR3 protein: CASGDSSKEELFF. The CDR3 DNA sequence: TGCGCCAGCGGGGACAGTTCCAAGGAGGAGCTGTTTTTT.

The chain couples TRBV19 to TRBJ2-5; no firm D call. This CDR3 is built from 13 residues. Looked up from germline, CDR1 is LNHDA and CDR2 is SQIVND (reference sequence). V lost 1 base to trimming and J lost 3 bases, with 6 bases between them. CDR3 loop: CASSIAIKETQYF. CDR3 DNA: TGTGCCAGTAGTATAGCCATAAAAGAGACCCAGTACTTC.